The entry below describes one TCR beta chain. Its antigen is currently not known. No much larger clonotype is one base removed from it; base qualities were not supplied. The sample is drawn from a study of blood T cell repertoires in COVID-19 (TCRdb year 2020). Background for the entire study: Samples from collaborators originated in the United States, Italy and Spain and spanned both the acute and convalescent phases of COVID-19. The material from the prospective study consisted of cDNA or gDNA derived from T cells, B-cell-depleted T cells, or PBMCs. Deeply sampled blood TCRbeta repertoires from subjects exposed to, actively infected with, or recovered from COVID-19 were included in the dataset. Samples came from the ongoing ImmuneRACE study (first 160 participants) plus 1,254 subjects from 6 global collaborators. Where available, HLA class I and class II types were obtained from metadata supplied by the sample provider rather than from assay-based typing. The repertoires were released in a freely available public database intended as a resource for research on the immune response to SARS-CoV-2. Nearly every sample came with metadata listing a de-identified subject ID, COVID-19 status, age in years and sex. Summary of the overall study and its limitations: The amount of clinical and demographic metadata varied by source and participant and was provided uncurated.

The V end loses 5 bases and the J end loses 3 bases, and a stretch of 10 bases separates them. The germline V gene (reference sequence) provides CDR1 LNHDA and CDR2 SQIVND. Taken from cysteine to phenylalanine, the CDR3 has 13 residues. Solely the CDR3 DNA is kept, with 39 bases framed from the first base. TCRbeta CDR3 regions were amplified from genomic DNA by means of the immunoSEQ Assay, a bias-controlled multiplex PCR. The authors' pipeline ran thus. The number of nucleated cells in each sample was estimated by amplification of reference gene primers within the assay. To quantify the absolute abundance of each unique TCRbeta CDR3 rearrangement, sequence reads were collapsed and filtered. For each sample, productive Simpson clonality was calculated as the square root of Simpson's diversity index across productive rearrangements. TCRdb retrieved this table from immuneACCESS and kept in-frame rearrangements only. Not all clones are present; in checked studies, unresolved V genes account for under half, and no reason is known for the remainder. Clonal size and the V and J genes are those of that table, whereas D and trimming came from the DNA. Present in this sample are under 250,000 clones, approximately 85% of which were seen just once. The biggest ten clones account for approximately 5% of the sample.

One collaborating source in Seattle enrolled patients while the patients were actively infected and followed the patients over time throughout the course of disease. Collaborating institutions collected whole blood in K2EDTA tubes following their own protocols. For TCRbeta analysis, collaborators shipped samples as frozen whole blood, isolated PBMCs, or DNA extracted from either of those sample types. In this chain, TRBV19 is recombined with TRBJ2-5; TRBD1 is perhaps the D gene, given 5 matching bases. Sequences were obtained from peripheral blood. This receptor was obtained from a man aged 50 or older with COVID-19, enrolled during active disease. Here the CDR3 is given as CASSSQGKETQYF. The DNA reads as follows: TGTGCCAGTAGTTCCCAGGGTAAAGAGACCCAGTACTTC.